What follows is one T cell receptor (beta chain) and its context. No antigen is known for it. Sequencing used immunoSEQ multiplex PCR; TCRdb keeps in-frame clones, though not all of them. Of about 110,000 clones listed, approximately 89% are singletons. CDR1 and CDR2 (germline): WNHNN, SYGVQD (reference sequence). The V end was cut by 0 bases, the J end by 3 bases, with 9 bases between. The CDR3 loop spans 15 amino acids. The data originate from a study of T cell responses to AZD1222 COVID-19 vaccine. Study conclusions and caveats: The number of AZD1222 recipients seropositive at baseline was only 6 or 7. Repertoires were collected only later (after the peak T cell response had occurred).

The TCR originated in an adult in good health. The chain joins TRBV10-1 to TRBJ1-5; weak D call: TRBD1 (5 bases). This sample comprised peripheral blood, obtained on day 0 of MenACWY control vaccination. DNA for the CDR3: TGCGCCAGCAGTGAGTCAGGGGTCCCCAATCAGCCCCAGCATTTT. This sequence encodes CASSESGVPNQPQHF.